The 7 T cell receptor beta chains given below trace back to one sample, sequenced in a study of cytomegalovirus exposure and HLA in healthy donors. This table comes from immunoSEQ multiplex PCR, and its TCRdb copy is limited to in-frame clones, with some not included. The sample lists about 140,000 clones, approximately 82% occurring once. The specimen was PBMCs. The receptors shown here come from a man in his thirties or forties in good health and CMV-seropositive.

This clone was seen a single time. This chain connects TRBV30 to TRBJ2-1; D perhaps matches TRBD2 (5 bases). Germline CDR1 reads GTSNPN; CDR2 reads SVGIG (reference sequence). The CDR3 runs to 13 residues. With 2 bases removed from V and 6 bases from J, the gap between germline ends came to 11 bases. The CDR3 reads CAWSSDLSNEQFF. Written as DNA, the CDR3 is TGTGCCTGGAGTTCGGACTTGTCCAATGAGCAGTTCTTC. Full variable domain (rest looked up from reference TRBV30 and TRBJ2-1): SQTIHQWPATLVQPVGSPLSLECTVEGTSNPNLYWYRQAAGRGLQLLFYSVGIGQISSEVPQNLSASRPQDRQFILSSKKLLLSDSGFYLCAWSSDLSNEQFFGPGTRLTVL.

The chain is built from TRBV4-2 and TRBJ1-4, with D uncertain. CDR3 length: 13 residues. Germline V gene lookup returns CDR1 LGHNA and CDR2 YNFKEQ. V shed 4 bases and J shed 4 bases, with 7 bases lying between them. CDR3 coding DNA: TGTGCCAGCAGCCGGAGGGATAATGAAAAACTGTTTTTT. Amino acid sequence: CASSRRDNEKLFF.

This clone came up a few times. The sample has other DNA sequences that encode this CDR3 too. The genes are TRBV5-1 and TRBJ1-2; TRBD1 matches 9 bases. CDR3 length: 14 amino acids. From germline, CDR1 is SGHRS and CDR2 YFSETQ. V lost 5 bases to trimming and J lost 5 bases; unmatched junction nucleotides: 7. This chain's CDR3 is CASSSDRGAYGYTF. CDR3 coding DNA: TGCGCCAGCAGTTCTGACAGGGGGGCATATGGCTACACCTTC.

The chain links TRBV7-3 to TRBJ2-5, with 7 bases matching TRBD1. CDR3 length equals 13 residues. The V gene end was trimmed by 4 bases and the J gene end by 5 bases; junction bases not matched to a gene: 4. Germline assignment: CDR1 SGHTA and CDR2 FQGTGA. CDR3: CASSSTGVETQYF. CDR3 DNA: TGTGCCAGCAGCTCCACAGGGGTGGAGACCCAGTACTTC.

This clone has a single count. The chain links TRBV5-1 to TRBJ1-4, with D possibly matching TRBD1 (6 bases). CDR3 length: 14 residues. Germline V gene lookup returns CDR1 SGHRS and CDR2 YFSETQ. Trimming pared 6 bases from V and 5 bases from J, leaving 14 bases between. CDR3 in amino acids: CASNRGAANEKLFF. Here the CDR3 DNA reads TGCGCCAGCAATCGGGGGGCAGCGAATGAAAAACTGTTTTTT.

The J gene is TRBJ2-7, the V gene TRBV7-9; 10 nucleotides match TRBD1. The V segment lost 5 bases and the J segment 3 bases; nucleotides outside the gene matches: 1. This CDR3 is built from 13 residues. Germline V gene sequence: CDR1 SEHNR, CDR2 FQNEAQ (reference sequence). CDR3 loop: CASSRDRGYEQYF. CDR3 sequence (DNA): TGTGCCAGCAGCCGGGACAGGGGCTACGAGCAGTACTTC.

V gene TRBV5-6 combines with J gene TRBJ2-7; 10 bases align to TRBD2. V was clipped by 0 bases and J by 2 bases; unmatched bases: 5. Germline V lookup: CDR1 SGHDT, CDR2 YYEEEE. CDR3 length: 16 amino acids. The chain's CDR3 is CASSLVGSGGTYEQYF. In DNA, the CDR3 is TGTGCCAGCAGCTTGGTAGGTAGCGGGGGGACCTACGAGCAGTACTTC.